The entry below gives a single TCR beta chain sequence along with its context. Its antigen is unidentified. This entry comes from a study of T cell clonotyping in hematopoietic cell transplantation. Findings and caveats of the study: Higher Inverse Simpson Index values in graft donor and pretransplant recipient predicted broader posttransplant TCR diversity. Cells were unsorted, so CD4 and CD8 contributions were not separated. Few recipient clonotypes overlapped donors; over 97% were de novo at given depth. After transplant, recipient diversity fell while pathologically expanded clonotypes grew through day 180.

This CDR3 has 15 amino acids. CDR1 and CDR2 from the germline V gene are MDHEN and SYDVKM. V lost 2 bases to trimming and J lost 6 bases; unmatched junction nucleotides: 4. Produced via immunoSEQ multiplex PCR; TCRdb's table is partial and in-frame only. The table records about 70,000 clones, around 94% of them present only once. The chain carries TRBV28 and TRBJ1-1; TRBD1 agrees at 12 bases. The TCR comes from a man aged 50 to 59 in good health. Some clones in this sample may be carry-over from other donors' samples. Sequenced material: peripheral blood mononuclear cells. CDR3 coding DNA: TGTGCCAGCAGTTTAGGGACAGGGGGCCTTCCTGAAGCTTTCTTT. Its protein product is CASSLGTGGLPEAFF.